This TCR beta chain was identified during a study of memory CD4+ T cells and cytomegalovirus serostatus. About the study: This sample comes from healthy Belgian adults, eight to ten CMV seropositive, approximately 24 seronegative. General study points: Suggested: most of the CMV-linked TCR signature lies in CD4+ memory cells.

As processed by the authors: After removing out-of-frame reads, over 2 million distinct TCRbeta sequences remained. The assay was immunoSEQ multiplex PCR, and TCRdb's table has in-frame clones only and misses some. V, J and clone size are those of that table, while D and trimming were read from the DNA. The top ten hold approximately 0.82% of the sample, which has 50,000 or so clones, less than 85% seen once. The sort gate was single viable CD3+CD4+CD8-CD45RO+ cells for memory CD4+ T cells. CD4+ T cells were isolated by positive magnetic selection. About this clone itself: Its cognate antigen is unknown.

Between the trimmed V and J ends, which lost 1 base and 4 bases, there was a span of 11 bases. Germline V gene data show CDR1 as SGHAT and CDR2 as FQNNGV. The CDR3 is 15 amino acids. Source material: memory CD4+ T cells from blood. The sequence came from an adult in good health and CMV-seronegative. The V and J genes are TRBV11-2 and TRBJ1-5, with D unclear. DNA for the CDR3: TGTGCCAGCAGCTTAGGTTTAAATGAGAATCAGCCCCAGCATTTT. It encodes CASSLGLNENQPQHF.